This T cell receptor (beta chain) was found in a study of blood T cell repertoires in COVID-19. About the research overall: Donors in the United States, Italy and Spain gave samples during acute or convalescent COVID-19. T cells, B-cell-depleted T cells, or PBMCs supplied cDNA or gDNA.

Original methodology: Amplified reference gene primers provided the basis for estimating nucleated cell counts. Clones were sequenced by immunoSEQ multiplex PCR, and TCRdb holds only the in-frame ones, with some missing. V and J calls and clone size are those listed in that table; D and trimming were worked out from the DNA. Altogether more than 75,000 clones are present, about 86% being singletons, with the ten largest covering approximately 1.2%. Looked up from germline, CDR1 is LGHDT and CDR2 is YNNKEL (reference sequence). The CDR3 has 11 residues. Trimming took 5 bases from V and 9 from J; bases not matched to a gene: 0.

The receptor was derived from a man older than 75 with active or convalescent COVID-19. Sequenced material: peripheral blood. The chain is built from TRBV3-1 (or the pseudogene TRBV3-2) and TRBJ2-1, with 8 bases that match TRBD2. CDR3 in DNA: TGTGCCAGCAGCGCGGGGGGTGAGCAGTTCTTC. As protein: CASSAGGEQFF.